The rows below give T cell receptor beta chains drawn from one sample of a study of blood T cells in healthy people across ages. Using its own MiXCR run on the 5' RACE reads, TCRdb lists one record per CDR3 protein. Of around 1.7 million distinct CDR3 sequences in the sample, under 30% were seen once. Input material: blood. All receptors come from a woman aged 30 to 39 in good health. Each CDR3 is given with its conserved first and last residue. Fields, in order: V gene, D gene, J gene, clone size, CDR3 length, CDR3 protein, CDR3 DNA. D genes are given only for firm matches. Not all rows give a size; the values are once, few, many and, for expanded clones, a class.

TRBV20-1	TRBD2	TRBJ2-1	-	16	CSAQGTSGRAYNEQFF	TGCAGTGCTCAAGGGACTAGCGGGAGGGCCTACAATGAGCAGTTCTTC
TRBV5-4	-	TRBJ2-5	-	14	CASSLGAGEETRYF	TGTGCCAGCAGCTTAGGGGCAGGGGAAGAGACCCGGTACTTC
TRBV6-5	-	TRBJ1-2	-	12	CASRYPQGGCTF	TGTGCCAGCCGCTACCCCCAGGGCGGCTGCACCTTC
TRBV20-1	TRBD2	TRBJ2-1	many	18	CSAAGGWGKDRGSNEQFF	TGCAGTGCTGCGGGGGGGTGGGGGAAAGACCGGGGCAGCAATGAGCAGTTCTTC
TRBV18	-	TRBJ2-2	-	16	CASSPLQGGNTGELFF	TGTGCCAGCTCACCTCTCCAGGGAGGAAACACCGGGGAGCTGTTTTTT
TRBV5-1	TRBD1	TRBJ2-5	once	15	CASSYGTEVSETQYF	TGCGCCAGCAGTTACGGGACAGAAGTTTCGGAGACCCAGTACTTC
TRBV7-9	-	TRBJ2-1	-	13	CASRLSQYNEQFF	TGTGCCAGCAGACTCAGCCAATACAATGAGCAGTTCTTC
TRBV12-3/TRBV12-4	TRBD1	TRBJ1-4	-	12	CASSSTTGKLFF	TGTGCCAGCAGTTCCACGACAGGGAAACTGTTTTTT
TRBV7-2	TRBD1	TRBJ1-2	few	13	CASSVDRVKGYTF	TGTGCCAGCAGCGTAGACAGGGTAAAGGGCTACACCTTC
TRBV5-1	-	TRBJ2-7	-	14	CASRTETVTYEQYF	TGCGCCAGCAGAACGGAGACAGTTACCTACGAGCAGTACTTC
TRBV12-3/TRBV12-4	-	TRBJ1-1	-	15	CASSLVSAVNTEAFF	TGTGCCAGCAGTTTAGTTTCGGCAGTAAACACTGAAGCTTTCTTT
TRBV5-1	-	TRBJ1-1	few	12	CASSLEGPSAFF	TGCGCCAGCAGCTTGGAGGGGCCCTCGGCTTTCTTT
TRBV7-9	TRBD1	TRBJ1-2	-	13	CASSWGQFYGYTF	TGTGCCAGCAGCTGGGGACAGTTCTATGGCTACACCTTC
TRBV18	TRBD1	TRBJ2-5	-	18	CASSPPNTDRGFQETQYF	TGTGCCAGCTCACCACCGAATACGGACAGGGGCTTCCAAGAGACCCAGTACTTC
TRBV3-1	TRBD1	TRBJ2-3	-	15	CASSQEDRAQDTQYF	TGTGCCAGCAGCCAAGAAGACAGGGCCCAAGATACGCAGTATTTT
TRBV6-2/TRBV6-3	-	TRBJ2-7	-	16	CASNSPGGHRPHEQYF	TGTGCCAGCAACAGCCCAGGGGGGCACCGACCGCACGAGCAGTACTTC
TRBV6-6	-	TRBJ2-1	-	15	CASSSQGTSYNEQFF	TGTGCCAGCAGTTCCCAGGGTACCTCCTACAATGAGCAGTTCTTC
TRBV20-1	-	TRBJ2-7	few	13	CSASRDTSYEQYF	TGCAGTGCAAGCCGGGACACTTCCTACGAGCAGTACTTC
TRBV7-2	-	TRBJ1-4	many	14	CASSLAGQGEKLFF	TGTGCCAGCAGCTTAGCGGGGCAGGGAGAAAAACTGTTTTTT
TRBV7-9	-	TRBJ2-7	-	13	CASSRRGYYEQYF	TGTGCCAGCAGCCGTCGAGGGTACTACGAGCAGTACTTC
TRBV29-1	-	TRBJ2-1	many	10	CSATMGEQFF	TGCAGCGCTACCATGGGCGAGCAGTTCTTC
TRBV7-2	-	TRBJ1-5	-	12	CASSATGQPQHF	TGTGCCAGCAGCGCGACAGGACAGCCCCAGCATTTT
TRBV18	-	TRBJ1-6	few	15	CASSPPGQSPSPLHF	TGTGCCAGCTCACCGCCCGGGCAGTCACCTTCACCCCTCCACTTT